The clone carrying this T cell receptor beta chain was recorded a few times. Each CDR3 protein is one row after TCRdb ran MiXCR on the reads. The top ten hold about a quarter of the sample, which has 150,000 to 200,000 distinct CDR3 sequences, around 14% seen once. The CDR3 consists of 14 residues. V was clipped by 4 bases and J by 5 bases; unmatched bases: 4. Germline CDR1 is SGHDT and CDR2 is YYEEEE. This sample is part of a study of T cell repertoires in cytomegalovirus infection. Study as a whole: In public TCR beta signatures, there were indications of both CMV infection and matching HLA type.

Specimen: PBMCs. The chain recombines TRBV5-6 with TRBJ1-2, with 11 bases identical to TRBD1. This sequence was found in a human donor in good health (CMV status not recorded). Some clones in this sample may be carry-over from other donors' samples. Here the CDR3 reads CASSVGQGGYGYTF. CDR3 coding DNA: TGTGCCAGCAGCGTGGGACAGGGGGGATATGGCTACACCTTC.